A single TCR beta chain is shown here with its context. Its antigen remains unidentified. This record belongs to a study of T-cell reconstitution after alpha-beta-depleted transplantation in children. Preparation of the TCRbeta library was carried out with unique molecular identifiers. TCRdb re-called the PCR reads through MiXCR, storing one row per CDR3 protein. The sample includes fewer than 150,000 distinct CDR3 sequences, under 25% of them seen just once. Overall study findings and caveats: When one year had passed after transplant, most T-cell counts and diversity came from newly produced T cells. High day-60 TCRbeta diversity in some patients came from surviving recipient T cells and thymic progenitors.

Germline assignment: CDR1 MNHEY and CDR2 SMNVEV (reference sequence). V was clipped by 5 bases and J by 0 bases, with 14 bases between them. This CDR3 contains 16 residues. This clonotype was sampled from a male patient between 2 and 10 years old who had a stem cell transplant for chronic granulomatous disease, so the T cells may come from the graft donor. The source material was PBMCs, mostly from graft donor cells, sampled 180 days after TCRalphabeta/CD19-depleted stem cell transplant. The chain is built from TRBV27 and TRBJ2-1; D unresolved. Here the CDR3 reads CASSPLGFSSYNEQFF. The CDR3 coding sequence is TGTGCCAGCAGTCCTCTGGGGTTCAGCTCCTACAATGAGCAGTTCTTC.